Below, 25 T cell receptor beta chains from the same sample are listed, as sequenced in a study of OX40 agonist ivuxolimab in advanced cancers. Data came from immunoSEQ multiplex PCR; TCRdb stores just in-frame clones and leaves some out. The sample consists of roughly 45,000 clones, about 85% of them appearing once. This specimen was CD4+ or CD8+ T cells sorted from blood, taken in a trial of the OX40 agonist ivuxolimab. These receptors were obtained from an adult with an advanced solid tumor such as melanoma, head and neck, liver or kidney cancer.

This chain joins TRBV19 and TRBJ2-3; 7 nucleotides agree with TRBD1. From germline, CDR1 is LNHDA and CDR2 SQIVND (reference sequence). V was pared by 4 bases and J by 2 bases, with 6 bases of the junction left unmatched. The CDR3 covers 15 residues. CDR3 sequence reads: CASSTGTAFTDTQYF. The CDR3 bases are TGTGCCAGTAGTACAGGGACAGCTTTCACAGATACGCAGTATTTT.

This clone was picked up one time. The V gene is TRBV9, the J gene TRBJ1-1; D remains ambiguous. CDR3 size: 18 residues. Germline V gives CDR1 SGDLS, CDR2 YYNGEE. Trimming left V 3 bases short and J 7 bases short, with 28 bases between. CDR3 in amino acids: CASSGSQAGGPDKREAFF. CDR3 nucleotides: TGTGCCAGCAGCGGGTCCCAGGCGGGAGGCCCCGATAAACGTGAAGCTTTCTTT.

J is TRBJ1-3 and V is TRBV9; 10 positions match TRBD1. V shed 0 bases, J shed 3 bases, and the junction held 3 bases outside the gene matches. This CDR3 contains 16 residues. Germline V gene sequence: CDR1 SGDLS, CDR2 YYNGEE. In DNA form, the CDR3 reads TGTGCCAGCAGCGTAGGGGACAGGGGAGGTGGAAACACCATATATTTT. Translating it yields CASSVGDRGGGNTIYF.

This sequence joins TRBV9 and TRBJ2-2; a weak D match, TRBD2 (5 bases). The V end was cut by 0 bases, the J end by 5 bases, with 14 bases between. Germline CDR1 is SGDLS and CDR2 is YYNGEE. The CDR3 spans 16 residues. The CDR3 DNA reads TGTGCCAGCAGCGTAGCTCCGGGCGGGTCGACCGGGGAGCTGTTTTTT. Residues: CASSVAPGGSTGELFF.

Only a few counts were recorded for this clone. The CDR3 bases are TGTGCCAGCAGTCACCGGGACAGGGGGCAAGGTGAAGCTTTCTTT. This encodes CASSHRDRGQGEAFF. The chain links TRBV6-6 to TRBJ1-1, with TRBD1 matching 12 bases. Unmatched junction bases numbered 8, after V lost 5 bases and J lost 7 bases. The CDR3 loop spans 15 amino acids. Per the germline V gene, CDR1 is MNHNY and CDR2 is SVGAGI (reference sequence).

A few counts support this clone. This rearrangement joins TRBV6-4 to TRBJ2-3; weak D call: TRBD2 (5 bases). The ends were cut back, 4 bases at V and 2 bases at J, with 10 bases in the middle. Germline V gene data show CDR1 as MRHNA and CDR2 as SNTAGT. The CDR3 consists of 14 residues. The CDR3 here is CASSVEGDTDTQYF. The CDR3 DNA sequence: TGTGCCAGCAGTGTAGAGGGCGACACAGATACGCAGTATTTT.

This sequence joins TRBV29-1 and TRBJ1-2; D is unclear. This CDR3 contains 14 residues. Germline loops: CDR1 SQVTM, CDR2 ANQGSEA. The ends were cut back, 0 bases at V and 3 bases at J, with 11 bases in the middle. In DNA, the CDR3 is TGCAGCGTTGAAGACCCGGACGGATACTATGGCTACACCTTC. It yields the protein CSVEDPDGYYGYTF.

The chain has TRBV6-5 and TRBJ1-4; 9 nucleotides line up with TRBD1. The CDR3 loop spans 15 amino acids. CDR1 is MNHEY, CDR2 SVGAGI, per germline. Losses at the gene ends were 6 bases for V and 5 bases for J; bases not matched to a gene: 7. The CDR3 spells CASSLRDRANEKLFF. CDR3 in DNA: TGTGCCAGCAGCCTCCGGGACAGGGCGAATGAAAAACTGTTTTTT.

The chain links TRBV9 to TRBJ2-1; 11 nucleotides match TRBD2. The V gene's germline CDR1 is SGDLS and CDR2 YYNGEE. The V gene end was trimmed by 4 bases and the J gene end by 5 bases; junction bases not matched to a gene: 8. This CDR3 is built from 16 residues. As DNA, the CDR3 is TGTGCCAGCAGCTTCAGACTAGCGGGGCGAAACAATGAGCAGTTCTTC. Encoded protein: CASSFRLAGRNNEQFF. The full variable domain, rest sourced from reference TRBV9 and TRBJ2-1, is DSGVTQTPKHLITATGQRVTLRCSPRSGDLSVYWYQQSLDQGLQFLIQYYNGEERAKGNILERFSAQQFPDLHSELNLSSLELGDSALYFCASSFRLAGRNNEQFFGPGTRLTVL.

The table lists this clone with a few counts. The chain joins TRBV27 to TRBJ2-2; TRBD2 aligns across 15 bases. In germline, CDR1 is MNHEY, CDR2 SMNVEV (reference sequence). V dropped 5 bases and J dropped 1; count of bases not matched to a gene: 2. CDR3 size: 17 residues. The chain's CDR3 is CASSPGLAGGNTGELFF. CDR3 sequence (DNA): TGTGCCAGCAGTCCGGGACTAGCGGGGGGGAACACCGGGGAGCTGTTTTTT.

The V call is TRBV6-6, the J call TRBJ2-1, with D unresolved. The CDR3 runs 13 residues. CDR1 and CDR2 (germline): MNHNY, SVGAGI (reference sequence). V lost 5 bases and J lost 5, with 10 bases in between. In nucleotides, the CDR3 is TGTGCCAGCAGTCCAAGTGGGAACAATGAGCAGTTCTTC. This translates into CASSPSGNNEQFF.

The V and J genes are TRBV4-3 and TRBJ2-1, with TRBD2 as a possible D gene (6 bases). The V end was cut by 0 bases, the J end by 8 bases, with 17 bases between. The V gene's germline CDR1 is LGHNA and CDR2 YSLEER. This CDR3 is 16 amino acids long. CDR3 DNA sequence: TGCGCCAGCAGCCAAGATCGCCGCGGGGTCAGCCATGAGCAGTTCTTC. As protein: CASSQDRRGVSHEQFF.

The chain employs TRBV6-5 and TRBJ1-1; D may be TRBD1 (5 bases). The V gene's germline CDR1 is MNHEY and CDR2 SVGAGI. The CDR3 sequence is 14 residues long. Between the trimmed V and J ends, which lost 6 bases and 0 bases, there was a span of 11 bases. CDR3 in DNA: TGTGCCAGCAGATCAGGGTTACTGAACACTGAAGCTTTCTTT. This sequence encodes CASRSGLLNTEAFF.

This clone showed up just a few times. V gene TRBV27 combines with J gene TRBJ1-5; no firm D call. The CDR3 covers 13 residues. The V gene's germline CDR1 is MNHEY and CDR2 SMNVEV (reference sequence). Trimming shortened V by 2 bases and J by 2 bases, and 4 bases separated the two germline ends. The CDR3 DNA sequence: TGTGCCAGCAGTTTAGTACGCAATCAGCCCCAGCATTTT. The encoded protein is CASSLVRNQPQHF.

This chain links TRBV7-6 with TRBJ1-5, with D unresolved. Germline-derived CDR1 and CDR2 are SGHVS and FNYEAQ. V lost 0 bases and J lost 6, with 6 bases in between. CDR3 length equals 13 residues. The CDR3 is CASSLARSQPQHF. The DNA for the CDR3 is TGTGCCAGCAGCTTAGCGCGTTCTCAGCCCCAGCATTTT.

The chain couples TRBV27 to TRBJ1-6; weak D call: TRBD1 (6 bases). Germline V gene sequence: CDR1 MNHEY, CDR2 SMNVEV (reference sequence). This CDR3 region has 14 residues. Trimming removed 3 bases at V and 4 bases at J, with 7 bases between. This chain's CDR3 is CASSFGQYNSPLHF. For the CDR3, the DNA is TGTGCCAGCAGTTTTGGACAGTATAATTCACCCCTCCACTTT.

The chain carries TRBV7-9 and TRBJ1-2; D unclear. The length of the CDR3 is 16 residues. Looked up from germline, CDR1 is SEHNR and CDR2 is FQNEAQ (reference sequence). Trimming took off 5 bases at V and 6 bases at J, with 22 bases between the two ends. In DNA, the CDR3 is TGTGCCAGCAGCGCCGGACGGTGGTACGAGAGGGATGGCTACACCTTC. Protein sequence: CASSAGRWYERDGYTF.

Of note for this clone: The same CDR3 arises from other DNA sequences in this sample as well. The chain combines TRBV5-1 with TRBJ2-7; D may correspond to TRBD1 or TRBD2 (6 bases each). V lost 1 base to trimming and J lost 3 bases, with 14 bases between them. Germline lookup yields CDR1 SGHRS and CDR2 YFSETQ. There are 15 residues in the CDR3. As DNA, the CDR3 is TGCGCCAGCAGCTTGTCCGGGGGCTCCCTCTACGAGCAGTACTTC. This translates into CASSLSGGSLYEQYF.

Note on this clone: This sequence is one base from a far larger clone and is likely a read error. The sample has other DNA sequences that encode this CDR3 too. This rearrangement joins TRBV11-2 to TRBJ1-5; no definite D call. V lost 5 bases and J 5 bases, leaving 10 bases between the germline ends. The germline V gene has CDR1 SGHAT and CDR2 FQNNGV. The CDR3 extends over 13 amino acids. The CDR3 sequence: CASSQESDQPQHF. In DNA form, the CDR3 reads TGTGCCAGCAGCCAAGAAAGCGATCAGCCCCAGCATTTT.

The genes are TRBV29-1 and TRBJ2-1, with D possibly called TRBD1 or TRBD2 (5 bases each). The V gene's germline CDR1 is SQVTM and CDR2 ANQGSEA. V was cut by 5 bases and J by 3 bases, with 8 bases left in between. This CDR3 is built from 12 residues. CDR3 residues: CSVRGRYNEQFF. DNA for the CDR3: TGCAGCGTTCGGGGCCGCTACAATGAGCAGTTCTTC.

V gene TRBV9 combines with J gene TRBJ2-3, with no clear D. Trimming pared 0 bases from V and 6 bases from J, leaving 8 bases between. The CDR3 consists of 13 residues. From germline, CDR1 is SGDLS and CDR2 YYNGEE. As DNA, the CDR3 is TGTGCCAGCAGCGTAGGGAGCGCTGATACGCAGTATTTT. Translating gives CASSVGSADTQYF. Combining the CDR3 with reference TRBV9 and TRBJ2-3 gives the whole variable domain DSGVTQTPKHLITATGQRVTLRCSPRSGDLSVYWYQQSLDQGLQFLIQYYNGEERAKGNILERFSAQQFPDLHSELNLSSLELGDSALYFCASSVGSADTQYFGPGTRLTVL.

This chain links TRBV14 with TRBJ2-5, with D perhaps TRBD2 (5 bases). V was trimmed by 2 bases and J by 5 bases, leaving 15 bases between them. The length of the CDR3 is 15 residues. CDR1 and CDR2 from the germline V gene are SGHDN and FVKESK. Here the CDR3 DNA reads TGTGCCAGCAGCCAACCCAAGGACTGGAGGGAGACCCAGTACTTC. Amino acid sequence: CASSQPKDWRETQYF.

CDR3 region: CASSQQGLGDSPLHF. CDR3 sequence (DNA): TGTGCCAGCAGCCAACAGGGGCTAGGGGATTCACCCCTCCACTTT. The chain employs TRBV5-4 and TRBJ1-6, with TRBD1 matching over 7 bases. This CDR3 region has 15 residues. CDR1 is SGHNT, CDR2 YYREEE, per germline (reference sequence). Trimming at V came to 4 bases and at J to 8 bases, leaving 9 bases not matched to a gene. The variable domain in full, with the rest retrieved from reference TRBV5-4 and TRBJ1-6, is ETGVTQSPTHLIKTRGQQVTLRCSSQSGHNTVSWYQQALGQGPQFIFQYYREEENGRGNFPPRFSGLQFPNYSSELNVNALELDDSALYLCASSQQGLGDSPLHFGNGTRLTVT.

The chain links TRBV27 to TRBJ1-4; possibly TRBD1 for D (5 bases). This CDR3 has 16 amino acids. Deletions cut 3 bases from V and 8 bases from J, with 19 bases between. Looked up from germline, CDR1 is MNHEY and CDR2 is SMNVEV (reference sequence). This CDR3 is CASSFSQVGGGEKLFF. Written as DNA, the CDR3 is TGTGCCAGCAGTTTCTCGCAGGTTGGCGGGGGAGAAAAACTGTTTTTT.

The table lists this clone with a few counts. The chain is built from TRBV7-2 and TRBJ1-1, with D uncertain. The CDR3 length is 13 residues. Germline V gives CDR1 SGHTA, CDR2 FQGNSA. Trimming left V 1 base short and J 2 bases short, with 5 bases between. The CDR3 here is CASSLVHNTEAFF. The CDR3 coding sequence is TGTGCCAGCAGCTTAGTGCATAACACTGAAGCTTTCTTT.